This T cell receptor beta chain derives from a study of cytomegalovirus exposure and HLA in healthy donors. CDR3 length equals 12 residues. CDR1 is GTSNPN, CDR2 SVGIG, per germline (reference sequence). Trimming removed 2 bases at V and 4 bases at J, with 8 bases between. The PCR had 60 Vbeta and 13 Jbeta primers. Here immunoSEQ multiplex PCR was the method, and the copy in TCRdb shows in-frame clones only, minus some. Of about 130,000 clones in the sample, roughly 73% are singletons; the top ten hold roughly 0.99%. The study's findings and limits: Presence/absence analyses treated sequencing depth as roughly uniform across donors.

Details on this clone: Its antigen remains unknown.

Sample: PBMCs. This receptor was taken from a male donor in good health and CMV-seronegative. This chain joins TRBV30 and TRBJ1-1; D is perhaps TRBD1 (6 bases). The chain's CDR3 is CAWSSGVTEAFF. CDR3 coding DNA: TGTGCCTGGAGTTCAGGGGTCACTGAAGCTTTCTTT.